The rows below give T cell receptor beta chains drawn from one sample of a study of control samples from healthy donors and cancer patients. The assay was immunoSEQ multiplex PCR, and TCRdb's table has in-frame clones only and misses some. The table has approximately 160,000 clones, 80% to 95% seen once. Sequenced input: blood. The receptors derive from a woman aged 30 to 39 in good health. The CDR3 runs from the conserved cysteine through the conserved F or W. D genes are given only for firm matches. Where a row states a size, it is once, few, many or the class of an expanded clone; other rows omit it.

V gene	clone size	J gene	D gene	CDR3 length	CDR3 protein	CDR3 DNA
TRBV7-2	NA	TRBJ2-7	TRBD2	16	CASRFSGTTVGYEQYF	TGTGCCAGCAGATTCTCCGGGACTACGGTGGGCTACGAGCAGTACTTC
TRBV15	NA	TRBJ2-2	TRBD1	14	CATSSDRVTGELFF	TGTGCCACCAGCAGCGACAGGGTCACCGGGGAGCTGTTTTTT
TRBV7-2	NA	TRBJ2-1	TRBD2	15	CASSSGLAGANEQFF	TGTGCCAGCAGCTCGGGACTAGCGGGAGCAAATGAGCAGTTCTTC
TRBV28	NA	TRBJ1-5	NA	20	CASSLYSVRGSSKSGQPQHF	TGTGCCAGCAGTTTATACTCCGTTCGGGGGAGCTCGAAATCGGGGCAGCCCCAGCATTTT
TRBV27	NA	TRBJ1-1	NA	13	CASSGRGGFEAFF	TGTGCCAGCAGTGGACGGGGGGGCTTTGAAGCTTTCTTT
TRBV7-9	NA	TRBJ2-3	TRBD2	17	CASSLTSGGPSTDTQYF	TGTGCCAGCAGCTTAACTAGCGGGGGTCCTAGCACAGATACGCAGTATTTT
TRBV15	NA	TRBJ2-1	TRBD2	17	CATSRDLGRVSYNEQFF	TGTGCCACCAGCAGAGATTTGGGGAGGGTCTCCTACAATGAGCAGTTCTTC
TRBV18	once	TRBJ1-4	NA	16	CASSPSAGVGVEKLFF	TGTGCCAGCTCACCATCGGCCGGGGTCGGTGTCGAAAAACTGTTTTTT
TRBV9	NA	TRBJ1-2	TRBD1	16	CASSVAGGQEGYGYTF	TGTGCCAGCAGCGTAGCTGGGGGACAGGAGGGTTACGGCTACACCTTC
TRBV5-1	NA	TRBJ2-4	NA	14	CASSGGGVFDIQYF	TGCGCCAGCAGCGGTGGGGGAGTCTTCGACATTCAGTACTTC
TRBV7-9	NA	TRBJ2-7	NA	13	CASSLRAPHEQYF	TGTGCCAGCAGCCTACGGGCCCCTCACGAGCAGTACTTC
TRBV23-1	NA	TRBJ2-2	NA	15	CASHSRRRGTGELFF	TGCGCCAGCCATAGTCGTCGGCGCGGAACCGGGGAGCTGTTTTTT
TRBV28	NA	TRBJ1-4	NA	15	CASSLVGRFGEKLFF	TGTGCCAGCAGTTTAGTTGGGCGGTTTGGAGAAAAACTGTTTTTT
TRBV28	NA	TRBJ2-1	NA	14	CASTPAGPAAEQFF	TGTGCTTCAACCCCCGCAGGCCCAGCCGCTGAGCAGTTCTTC
TRBV5-1	NA	TRBJ2-3	NA	12	CASSFTGEAQYF	TGCGCCAGCAGCTTTACAGGGGAGGCGCAGTATTTT
TRBV6-6	NA	TRBJ1-1	NA	14	CASTLDRPNTEAFF	TGTGCCAGCACTCTCGACAGACCGAACACTGAAGCTTTCTTT
TRBV11-2	NA	TRBJ1-4	TRBD1	15	CASNTQGARNEKLFF	TGTGCCAGCAACACTCAGGGGGCGCGAAATGAAAAACTGTTTTTT
TRBV7-8	NA	TRBJ2-6	NA	14	CASSFAGGANVLTF	TGTGCCAGCAGCTTCGCAGGTGGGGCCAACGTCCTGACTTTC
TRBV7-9	NA	TRBJ2-1	NA	15	CASSLGRTLWDEQFF	TGTGCCAGCAGCTTAGGTAGGACTCTCTGGGATGAGCAGTTCTTC
TRBV9	once	TRBJ2-1	TRBD2	15	CASSSTSGSGNEQFF	TGTGCCAGCAGCTCGACTAGCGGGAGCGGGAATGAGCAGTTCTTC
TRBV7-9	NA	TRBJ2-1	TRBD2	16	CASSPTSGSSYNEQFF	TGTGCCAGCAGCCCCACTAGCGGGAGCTCCTACAATGAGCAGTTCTTC
TRBV23-1	NA	TRBJ2-7	NA	16	CASRPGQALSSYEQYF	TGCGCCAGCAGGCCAGGGCAGGCCCTCAGCTCCTACGAGCAGTACTTC
TRBV18	NA	TRBJ2-3	NA	12	CASSLGSDTQYF	TGTGCCAGCTCACTTGGGTCAGATACGCAGTATTTT
TRBV6-5	NA	TRBJ1-3	NA	15	CASSYSITAGNTIYF	TGTGCCAGCAGTTACTCGATTACGGCTGGAAACACCATATATTTT
TRBV9	NA	TRBJ1-1	TRBD1	15	CASSPRDRDGTEAFF	TGTGCCAGCAGCCCCCGGGACAGGGACGGGACTGAAGCTTTCTTT
TRBV19	NA	TRBJ2-1	TRBD2	14	CASSRGLVNNEQFF	TGTGCCAGTAGTAGGGGACTAGTAAACAATGAGCAGTTCTTC
TRBV30	NA	TRBJ2-1	TRBD2	21	CAWSVPPGTSGRKSSYNEQFF	TGTGCCTGGAGTGTCCCACCTGGGACTAGCGGAAGAAAGAGCTCCTACAATGAGCAGTTCTTC
TRBV12-3/TRBV12-4	NA	TRBJ2-7	NA	13	CASSPYLTYEQYF	TGTGCCAGCAGTCCCTATTTAACCTACGAGCAGTACTTC
TRBV9	NA	TRBJ1-3	NA	13	CASSVASRNTIYF	TGTGCCAGCAGCGTAGCTTCTAGAAACACCATATATTTT
TRBV6-4	NA	TRBJ2-3	NA	14	CAGQREKRTDTQYF	TGTGCCGGACAACGGGAGAAGAGAACAGATACGCAGTATTTT
TRBV5-1	NA	TRBJ1-6	NA	14	CASSPAQGDSPLHF	TGCGCCAGCAGCCCCGCGCAGGGAGATTCACCCCTCCACTTT
TRBV12-3/TRBV12-4	NA	TRBJ2-1	NA	13	CASKEDGGNEQFF	TGTGCCAGCAAGGAAGATGGAGGCAATGAGCAGTTCTTC
TRBV5-4	NA	TRBJ2-7	NA	15	CASSFADGAYYEQYF	TGTGCCAGCAGCTTTGCCGACGGCGCTTACTACGAGCAGTACTTC
TRBV28	few	TRBJ2-7	NA	13	CASSEGLTFEQYF	TGTGCCAGCAGTGAGGGACTTACCTTTGAGCAGTACTTC
TRBV6-7	NA	TRBJ2-6	NA	19	CASSLGPAQAPSGANVLTF	TGTGCCAGCAGCCTTGGTCCGGCTCAAGCCCCTTCTGGGGCCAACGTCCTGACTTTC
TRBV5-1	NA	TRBJ1-4	NA	15	CASSSTTGLQEKLFF	TGCGCCAGCAGCTCTACTACAGGGTTGCAGGAAAAACTGTTTTTT
TRBV6-1	NA	TRBJ2-2	TRBD2	16	CASSEFEGRDTGELFF	TGTGCCAGCAGTGAATTCGAGGGGAGGGACACCGGGGAGCTGTTTTTT
TRBV7-2	once	TRBJ1-3	NA	16	CASSFGRPDSGNTIYF	TGTGCCAGCAGCTTCGGCCGACCCGACTCTGGAAACACCATATATTTT